In its sample, the clone carrying this T cell receptor beta chain was seen once. The antigen is undetermined. J was trimmed by 4 bases and V by 6 bases; bases with no gene match: 15. Germline values: CDR1 MGHDK, CDR2 SYGVNS. This CDR3 comprises 17 residues. Here immunoSEQ multiplex PCR was the method, and the copy in TCRdb shows in-frame clones only, minus some. This sample has about 220,000 clones; roughly 88% occur once, and the top ten carry around 3%. This sample was included in a study of cytomegalovirus exposure and HLA in healthy donors. Points from the study as a whole: Specific recognition of CMV antigens was confirmed in vitro for three chains (all CMV-associated). Reported results showed that the classifier diagnosed cytomegalovirus status with high specificity and sensitivity. Altogether, 164 TCR beta chains were recorded as cytomegalovirus-associated.

The chain has TRBV25-1 and TRBJ2-1, with 7 positions matching TRBD2. Sequencing input: PBMCs. The source is a woman under 30 in good health and CMV-seronegative. In DNA form, the CDR3 reads TGTGCCAGCAGCCCAGAGGGGCTAGCGGACAATTACAATGAGCAGTTCTTC. Its translation: CASSPEGLADNYNEQFF.